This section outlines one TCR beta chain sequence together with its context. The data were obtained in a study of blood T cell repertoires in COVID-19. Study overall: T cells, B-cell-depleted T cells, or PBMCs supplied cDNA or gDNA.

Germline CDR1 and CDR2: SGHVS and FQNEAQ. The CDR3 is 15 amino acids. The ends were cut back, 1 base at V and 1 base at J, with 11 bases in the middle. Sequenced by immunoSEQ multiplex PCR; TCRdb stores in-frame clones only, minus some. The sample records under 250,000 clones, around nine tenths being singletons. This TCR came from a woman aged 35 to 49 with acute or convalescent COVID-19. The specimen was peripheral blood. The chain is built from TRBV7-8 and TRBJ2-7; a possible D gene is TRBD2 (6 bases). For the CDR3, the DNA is TGTGCCAGCAGCTTAGGTGGGGGAGGTTCCTACGAGCAGTACGTC. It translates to CASSLGGGGSYEQYV.